This TCR beta chain was captured in a study of cytomegalovirus exposure and HLA in healthy donors. On this clone itself: Its specificity is not known.

J gave up 1 base and V 8 bases, and 9 bases lay outside the gene matches. This CDR3 contains 16 residues. Germline V gives CDR1 SNHLY, CDR2 FYNNEI. Findings and limits, study-wide: DRB1 had the most TCR associations and HLA-C the fewest, a later analysis found, with rates varying by HLA locus. Later analysis identified about 15,000 TCR beta sequences associated with HLA alleles, using a false discovery rate threshold of 0.05. Available immune exposure information covered CMV serostatus only.

The study ran its PCR with 60 Vbeta and 13 Jbeta primers. Using immunoSEQ multiplex PCR, the repertoire was profiled, and TCRdb retains in-frame clones only, with some absent. Among 120,000 to 150,000 clones listed, about four fifths were seen once. The genes are TRBV2 and TRBJ2-1; 9 nucleotides align to TRBD2. Sequenced input: PBMCs. The origin of this receptor is a man aged 25 to 40 in good health and CMV-seropositive. The CDR3 loop is CASEGSGRGSYNEQFF. The CDR3 DNA is TGTGCCAGCGAGGGTAGCGGGAGAGGATCCTACAATGAGCAGTTCTTC.